This entry features one T cell receptor beta chain sequence. Other DNA sequences in this specimen translate into the identical CDR3. The sample is drawn from a study of shared clonotypes between healthy human individuals. The donor population consisted of healthy HIV-negative adults with no recent acute infections or vaccinations. The authors divided CD4+ cells into CD45RA+ naive and CD45RA-negative memory subsets. Sequencing used immunoSEQ multiplex PCR; TCRdb keeps in-frame clones, though not all of them. The sample comprises fewer than 2.5 million clones, 80% to 95% of which are singletons, and roughly 0.39% rests with the top ten. Germline V gene lookup returns CDR1 SGHNT and CDR2 YYREEE (reference sequence). Trimming removed 0 bases from V and 0 bases from J, with 8 bases in between. The CDR3 totals 15 residues.

Sequencing input: naive CD4+ T cells from PBMCs. The subset was: CD45RA+ positively selected. The chain uses TRBV5-4 and TRBJ2-3; D may match TRBD1 or TRBD2 (5 bases each). The source is a man aged 18 to 29 in good health. Some clones in this sample may be carry-over from other donors' samples. CDR3 region: CASSLGGGSTDTQYF. CDR3 in DNA: TGTGCCAGCAGCTTGGGTGGGGGTAGCACAGATACGCAGTATTTT.